This TCR beta chain was sequenced in a study of shared clonotypes between healthy human individuals. An even split of each subset's genomic DNA across several immunoSEQ plates was performed. Using immunoSEQ multiplex PCR, the repertoire was profiled, and TCRdb retains in-frame clones only, with some absent. The repertoire holds roughly 1,500,000 clones, with 95% to 99% as singletons. A note on this clone: Antigen unknown.

The CDR3 consists of 19 residues. Germline CDR1 reads SEHNR; CDR2 reads FQNEAQ (reference sequence). The V end was cut by 5 bases, the J end by 2 bases, with 25 bases between. Donors included only healthy HIV-negative adults lacking recent acute infections or vaccinations. Study-wide points: Sampling was confined to blood; repertoires within tissues likely differ. Memory subsets generally showed lower estimated richness than naive subsets.

Sequences were obtained from naive CD4+ T cells sorted from blood. Stated subset: CD45RA+ positively selected. This TCR was sampled from a man in his thirties or forties in good health. V usage is TRBV7-9 and J usage is TRBJ1-5; perhaps TRBD1 as D (6 bases). CDR3 amino acids: CASSLVLGQGRVGNQPQHF. The CDR3 region has the DNA TGTGCCAGCAGCCTCGTACTGGGTCAGGGGAGGGTAGGCAATCAGCCCCAGCATTTT.